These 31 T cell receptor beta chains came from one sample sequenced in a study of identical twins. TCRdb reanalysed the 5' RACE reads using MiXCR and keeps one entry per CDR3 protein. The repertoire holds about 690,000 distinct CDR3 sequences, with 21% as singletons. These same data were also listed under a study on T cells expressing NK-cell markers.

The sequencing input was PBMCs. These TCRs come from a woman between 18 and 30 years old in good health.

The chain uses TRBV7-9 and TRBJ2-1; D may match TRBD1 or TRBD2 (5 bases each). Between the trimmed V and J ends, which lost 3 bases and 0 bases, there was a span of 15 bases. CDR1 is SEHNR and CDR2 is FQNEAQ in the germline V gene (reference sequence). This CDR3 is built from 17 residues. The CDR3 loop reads CASSFLGRRSSYNEQFF. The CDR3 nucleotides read TGTGCCAGCAGCTTCCTGGGACGTCGAAGCTCCTACAATGAGCAGTTCTTC.

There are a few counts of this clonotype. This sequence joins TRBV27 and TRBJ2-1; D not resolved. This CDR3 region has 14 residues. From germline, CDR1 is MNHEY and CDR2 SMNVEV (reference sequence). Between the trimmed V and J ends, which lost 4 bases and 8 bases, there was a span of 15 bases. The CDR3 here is CASSYSPLIDEQFF. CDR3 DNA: TGTGCCAGCAGTTACAGTCCCCTTATCGATGAGCAGTTCTTC.

CDR3 bases: TGTGCCAGCAGTTTCCGGGGGACAGGGGGGAAAGATACGCAGTATTTT. Translated, it gives CASSFRGTGGKDTQYF. The chain joins TRBV6-5 to TRBJ2-3; 11 positions agree with TRBD1. From germline, CDR1 is MNHEY and CDR2 SVGAGI. V lost 4 bases to trimming and J lost 5 bases; unmatched junction nucleotides: 8. This CDR3 region has 16 residues.

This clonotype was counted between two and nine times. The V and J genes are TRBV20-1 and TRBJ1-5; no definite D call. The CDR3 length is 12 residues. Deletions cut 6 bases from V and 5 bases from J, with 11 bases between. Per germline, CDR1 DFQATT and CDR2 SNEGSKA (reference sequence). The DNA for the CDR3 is TGCAGTGCAAATTCCGATGATCAGCCCCAGCATTTT. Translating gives CSANSDDQPQHF.

CDR3 region: CSASQGNTGELFF. CDR3 nucleotides: TGCAGTGCTAGTCAGGGGAACACCGGGGAGCTGTTTTTT. The rearrangement uses TRBV20-1 and TRBJ2-2; tentatively, D is TRBD1 (5 bases). Germline CDR1 is DFQATT and CDR2 is SNEGSKA (reference sequence). The CDR3 spans 13 residues. Trimming left V 3 bases short and J 1 base short, with 6 bases between.

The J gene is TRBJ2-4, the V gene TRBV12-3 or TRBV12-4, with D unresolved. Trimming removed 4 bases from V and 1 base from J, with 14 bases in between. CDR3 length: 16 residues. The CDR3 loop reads CASSSTDPGAKNIQYF. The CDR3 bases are TGTGCCAGCAGTTCGACGGACCCTGGGGCCAAAAACATTCAGTACTTC.

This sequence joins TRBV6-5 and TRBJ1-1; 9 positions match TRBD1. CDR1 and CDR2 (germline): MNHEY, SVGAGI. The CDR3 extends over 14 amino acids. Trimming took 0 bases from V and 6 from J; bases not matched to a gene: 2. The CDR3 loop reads CASSYSGQGAEAFF. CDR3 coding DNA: TGTGCCAGCAGTTACTCGGGACAGGGCGCTGAAGCTTTCTTT.

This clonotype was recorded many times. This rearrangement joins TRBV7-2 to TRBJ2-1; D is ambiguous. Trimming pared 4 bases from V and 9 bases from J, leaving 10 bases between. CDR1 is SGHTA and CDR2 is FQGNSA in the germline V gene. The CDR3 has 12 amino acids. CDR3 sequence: CASSSLWGEQFF. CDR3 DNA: TGTGCCAGCAGCTCTCTTTGGGGTGAGCAGTTCTTC.

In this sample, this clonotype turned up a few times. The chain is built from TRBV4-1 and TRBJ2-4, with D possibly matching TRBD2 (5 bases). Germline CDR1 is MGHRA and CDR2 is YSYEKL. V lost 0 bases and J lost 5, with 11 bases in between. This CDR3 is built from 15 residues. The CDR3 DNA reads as TGCGCCAGCAGCCAAGAGTTGTGGGGAGAAAACATTCAGTACTTC. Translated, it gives CASSQELWGENIQYF.

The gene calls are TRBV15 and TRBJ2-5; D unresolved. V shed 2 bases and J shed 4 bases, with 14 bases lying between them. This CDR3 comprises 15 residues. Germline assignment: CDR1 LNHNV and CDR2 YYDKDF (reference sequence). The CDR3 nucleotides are TGTGCCACCAGCAGATCGCGGAAGGGCGGAGAGACCCAGTACTTC. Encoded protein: CATSRSRKGGETQYF.

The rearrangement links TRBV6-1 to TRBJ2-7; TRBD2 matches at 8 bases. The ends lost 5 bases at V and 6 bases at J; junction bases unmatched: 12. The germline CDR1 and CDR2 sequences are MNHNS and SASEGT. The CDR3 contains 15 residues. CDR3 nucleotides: TGTGCCAGCAGTCCCCCGGGCGGGAGGCGAGGCGAGCAGTACTTC. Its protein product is CASSPPGGRRGEQYF.

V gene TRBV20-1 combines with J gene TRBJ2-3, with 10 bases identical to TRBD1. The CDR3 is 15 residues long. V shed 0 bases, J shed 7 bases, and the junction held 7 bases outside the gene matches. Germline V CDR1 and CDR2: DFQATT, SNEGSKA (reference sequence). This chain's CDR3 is CSARDPGTGDYTQYF. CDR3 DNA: TGCAGTGCTAGAGATCCAGGGACAGGGGACTATACGCAGTATTTT.

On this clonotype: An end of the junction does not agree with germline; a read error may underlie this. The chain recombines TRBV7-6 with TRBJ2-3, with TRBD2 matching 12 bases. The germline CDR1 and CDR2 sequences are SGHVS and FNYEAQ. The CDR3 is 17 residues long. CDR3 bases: TGTGCCAGCAGCCTAGCGGGAGGGAGTGTTCCCACAGATACGCAGTATTTT. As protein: CASSLAGGSVPTDTQYF.

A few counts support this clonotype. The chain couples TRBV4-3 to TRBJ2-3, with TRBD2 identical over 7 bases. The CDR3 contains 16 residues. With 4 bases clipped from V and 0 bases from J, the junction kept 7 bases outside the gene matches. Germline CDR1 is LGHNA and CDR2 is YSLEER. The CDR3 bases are TGCGCCAGCAGCCCCTCCGGGGGGTTTAGCACAGATACGCAGTATTTT. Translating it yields CASSPSGGFSTDTQYF.

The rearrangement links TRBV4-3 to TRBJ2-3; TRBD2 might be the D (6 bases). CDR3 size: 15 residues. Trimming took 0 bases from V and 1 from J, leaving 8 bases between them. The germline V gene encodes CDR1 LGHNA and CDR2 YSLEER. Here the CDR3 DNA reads TGCGCCAGCAGCCAAGAGGCTAGCGGCACAGATACGCAGTATTTT. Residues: CASSQEASGTDTQYF.

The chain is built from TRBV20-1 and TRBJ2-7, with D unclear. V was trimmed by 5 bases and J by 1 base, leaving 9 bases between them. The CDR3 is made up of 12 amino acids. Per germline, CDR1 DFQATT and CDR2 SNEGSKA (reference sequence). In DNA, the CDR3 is TGCAGTGCTCACAAACAGTCCTACGAGCAGTACTTC. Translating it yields CSAHKQSYEQYF.

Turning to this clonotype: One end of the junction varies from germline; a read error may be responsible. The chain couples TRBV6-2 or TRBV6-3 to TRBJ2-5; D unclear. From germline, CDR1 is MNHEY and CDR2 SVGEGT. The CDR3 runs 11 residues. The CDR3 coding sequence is TGTGCCAGCAGTTACTCGACCCACCTCAACTTC. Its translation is CASSYSTHLNF.

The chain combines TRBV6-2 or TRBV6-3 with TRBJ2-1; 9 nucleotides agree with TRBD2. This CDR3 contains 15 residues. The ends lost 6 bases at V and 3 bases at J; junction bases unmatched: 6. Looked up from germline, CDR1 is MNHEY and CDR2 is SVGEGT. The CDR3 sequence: CASRLSGSVYNEQFF. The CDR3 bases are TGTGCCAGCAGACTTAGCGGGAGCGTCTACAATGAGCAGTTCTTC.

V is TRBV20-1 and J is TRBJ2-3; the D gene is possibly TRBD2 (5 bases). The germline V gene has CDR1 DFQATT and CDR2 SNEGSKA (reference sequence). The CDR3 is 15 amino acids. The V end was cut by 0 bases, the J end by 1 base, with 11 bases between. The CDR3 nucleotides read TGCAGTGCTAGAGACCCCACGCGGGGCACAGATACGCAGTATTTT. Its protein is CSARDPTRGTDTQYF.

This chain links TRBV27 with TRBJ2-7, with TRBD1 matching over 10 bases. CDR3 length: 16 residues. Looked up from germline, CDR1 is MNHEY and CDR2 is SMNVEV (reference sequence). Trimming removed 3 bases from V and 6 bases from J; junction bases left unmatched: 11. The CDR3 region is CASSFRAERTGGEQYF. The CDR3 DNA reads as TGTGCCAGCAGTTTTAGGGCTGAACGGACAGGGGGCGAGCAGTACTTC.

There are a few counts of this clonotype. CDR3 DNA: TGTGCCAGCAGCTTACTGGTCGGGTACGAGCAGTACTTC. It translates to CASSLLVGYEQYF. This chain links TRBV7-3 with TRBJ2-7; D ambiguous. V was pared by 2 bases and J by 4 bases, with 9 bases between. The CDR3 consists of 13 residues. Germline loops: CDR1 SGHTA, CDR2 FQGTGA.

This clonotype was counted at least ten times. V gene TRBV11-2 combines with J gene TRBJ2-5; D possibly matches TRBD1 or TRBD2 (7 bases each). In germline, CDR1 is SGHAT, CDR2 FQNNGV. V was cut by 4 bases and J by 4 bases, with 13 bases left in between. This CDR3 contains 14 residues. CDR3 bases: TGTGCCAGCAGCTACCTCAGGGGGGGAGAGACCCAGTACTTC. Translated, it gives CASSYLRGGETQYF.

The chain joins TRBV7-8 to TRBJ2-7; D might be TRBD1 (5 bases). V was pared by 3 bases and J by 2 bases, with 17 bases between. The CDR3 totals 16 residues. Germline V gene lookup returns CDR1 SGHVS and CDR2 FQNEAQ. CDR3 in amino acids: CASSLYRDRKAYEQYF. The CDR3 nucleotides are TGTGCCAGCAGCTTGTACCGAGACAGAAAAGCCTACGAGCAGTACTTC.

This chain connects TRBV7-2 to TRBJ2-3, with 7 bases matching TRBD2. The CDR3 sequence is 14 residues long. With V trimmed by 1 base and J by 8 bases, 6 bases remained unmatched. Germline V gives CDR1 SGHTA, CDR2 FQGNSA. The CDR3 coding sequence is TGTGCCAGCAGCTTAGGACTAGCCGCGACTACGCAGTATTTT. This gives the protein CASSLGLAATTQYF.

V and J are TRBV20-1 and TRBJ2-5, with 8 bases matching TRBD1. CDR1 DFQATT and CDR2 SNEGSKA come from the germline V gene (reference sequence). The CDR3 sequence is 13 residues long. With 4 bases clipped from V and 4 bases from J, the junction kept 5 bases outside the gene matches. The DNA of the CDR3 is TGCAGTGCTACCCGGACAGGGAGAGAGACCCAGTACTTC. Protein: CSATRTGRETQYF.

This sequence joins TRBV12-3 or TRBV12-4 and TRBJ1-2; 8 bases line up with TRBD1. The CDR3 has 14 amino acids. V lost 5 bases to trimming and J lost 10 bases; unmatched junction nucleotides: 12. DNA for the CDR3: TGTGCCAGCAGTCTCACCGGGACAGGATCTTTCTACACCTTC. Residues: CASSLTGTGSFYTF.

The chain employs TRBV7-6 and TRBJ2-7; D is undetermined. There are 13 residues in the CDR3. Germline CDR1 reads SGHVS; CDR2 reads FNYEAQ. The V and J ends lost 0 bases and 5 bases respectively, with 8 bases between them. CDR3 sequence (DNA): TGTGCCAGCAGCTTAGCGGGCCTACACGAGCAGTACTTC. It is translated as CASSLAGLHEQYF.

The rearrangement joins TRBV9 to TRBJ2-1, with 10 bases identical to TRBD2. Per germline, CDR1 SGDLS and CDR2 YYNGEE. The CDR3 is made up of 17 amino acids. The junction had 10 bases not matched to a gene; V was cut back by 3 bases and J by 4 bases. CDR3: CASSGAGGPLGYNEQFF. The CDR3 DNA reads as TGTGCCAGCAGCGGAGCGGGGGGGCCGCTGGGGTACAATGAGCAGTTCTTC.

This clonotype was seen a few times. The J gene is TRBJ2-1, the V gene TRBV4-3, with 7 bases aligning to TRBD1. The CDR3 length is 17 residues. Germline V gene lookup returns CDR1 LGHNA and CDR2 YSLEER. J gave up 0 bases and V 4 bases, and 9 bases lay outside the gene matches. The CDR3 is CASSPETGFSSYNEQFF. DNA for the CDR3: TGCGCCAGCAGCCCCGAGACAGGGTTCAGCTCCTACAATGAGCAGTTCTTC.

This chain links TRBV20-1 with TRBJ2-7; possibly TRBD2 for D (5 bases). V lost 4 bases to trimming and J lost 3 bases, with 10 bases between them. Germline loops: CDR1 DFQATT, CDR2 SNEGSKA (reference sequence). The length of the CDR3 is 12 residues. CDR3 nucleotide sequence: TGCAGTGCTACCCGACGGGACTACGAGCAGTACTTC. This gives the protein CSATRRDYEQYF.

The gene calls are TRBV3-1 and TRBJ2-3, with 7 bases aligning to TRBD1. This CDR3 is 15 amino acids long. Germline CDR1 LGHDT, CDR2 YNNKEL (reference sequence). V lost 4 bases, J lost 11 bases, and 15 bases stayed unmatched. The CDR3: CASSRQGSCSGLQYF. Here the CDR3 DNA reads TGTGCCAGCAGCCGACAGGGTAGTTGCTCCGGGTTGCAGTATTTT.